The 10 T cell receptor beta chains reported below all come from one sample, sequenced in a study of OX40 agonist ivuxolimab in advanced cancers. Here immunoSEQ multiplex PCR was the method, and the copy in TCRdb shows in-frame clones only, minus some. The profile shows roughly 27,000 clones, about 86% of them singletons. The sample consisted of CD4+ or CD8+ T cells sorted from blood, taken in a trial of the OX40 agonist ivuxolimab. These TCRs come from an adult with an advanced solid tumor such as melanoma, head and neck, liver or kidney cancer.

The chain is built from TRBV19 and TRBJ2-7, with 10 bases lining up with TRBD1. This CDR3 region has 15 residues. Germline V CDR1 and CDR2: LNHDA, SQIVND (reference sequence). V lost 4 bases, J lost 3 bases, and 6 bases stayed unmatched. CDR3: CASSSLGTGVYEQYF. The CDR3 region has the DNA TGTGCCAGTAGTAGCCTCGGGACAGGGGTCTACGAGCAGTACTTC.

The V and J genes are TRBV13 and TRBJ2-1; D is uncertain. This CDR3 contains 13 residues. V was clipped by 2 bases and J by 5 bases, with 7 bases between them. Germline V gene sequence: CDR1 PRHDT, CDR2 FYEKMQ (reference sequence). CDR3 coding DNA: TGTGCCAGCAGCTTATTTCGGGACAATGAGCAGTTCTTC. Its translation: CASSLFRDNEQFF.

The CDR3 loop is CASKGLAGSSYNEQFF. CDR3 bases: TGTGCCAGCAAGGGACTAGCGGGCTCCTCCTACAATGAGCAGTTCTTC. This chain uses TRBV28 with TRBJ2-1; 12 nucleotides line up with TRBD2. CDR1 and CDR2 (germline): MDHEN, SYDVKM. The CDR3 sequence is 16 residues long. Unmatched junction bases numbered 4, after V lost 7 bases and J lost 0 bases. Filled out from reference TRBV28 and TRBJ2-1, the complete variable domain reads DVKVTQSSRYLVKRTGEKVFLECVQDMDHENMFWYRQDPGLGLRLIYFSYDVKMKEKGDIPEGYSVSREKKERFSLILESASTNQTSMYLCASKGLAGSSYNEQFFGPGTRLTVL.

V gene TRBV30 combines with J gene TRBJ2-7; D assignment may be TRBD1 or TRBD2 (5 bases each). The CDR3 contains 13 residues. Germline V CDR1 and CDR2: GTSNPN, SVGIG (reference sequence). The V end lost 0 bases, the J end lost 4 bases, and 10 bases lay between the germline ends. This chain's CDR3 is CAWSVGTGYEQYF. As DNA, the CDR3 is TGTGCCTGGAGTGTTGGGACCGGGTACGAGCAGTACTTC.

The rearrangement uses TRBV7-9 and TRBJ2-1; 7 positions agree with TRBD2. The CDR3 has 16 residues. J was trimmed by 0 bases and V by 5 bases; bases with no gene match: 7. Germline loops: CDR1 SEHNR, CDR2 FQNEAQ (reference sequence). For the CDR3, the DNA is TGTGCCAGCAGCCTAATGGGCGGGGGCTCCTACAATGAGCAGTTCTTC. It specifies CASSLMGGGSYNEQFF.

The chain joins TRBV6-6 to TRBJ2-1, with 7 bases identical to TRBD2. CDR3 length: 15 amino acids. The V gene end was trimmed by 6 bases and the J gene end by 4 bases; junction bases not matched to a gene: 9. CDR1 and CDR2 (germline): MNHNY, SVGAGI (reference sequence). CDR3 DNA: TGTGCCAGCAGCCTGGGACTAAATCTTTACAATGAGCAGTTCTTC. Translation: CASSLGLNLYNEQFF.

This CDR3 is CASSLGGSNQPQHF. The CDR3, as DNA: TGTGCCAGCAGCTTGGGGGGATCCAATCAGCCCCAGCATTTT. The chain is built from TRBV5-4 and TRBJ1-5; no definite D call. The CDR3 is 14 amino acids. CDR1 is SGHNT and CDR2 is YYREEE in the germline V gene (reference sequence). V lost 0 bases, J lost 3 bases, and 7 bases lay in between. Supplemented by reference TRBV5-4 and TRBJ1-5, the full variable domain reads ETGVTQSPTHLIKTRGQQVTLRCSSQSGHNTVSWYQQALGQGPQFIFQYYREEENGRGNFPPRFSGLQFPNYSSELNVNALELDDSALYLCASSLGGSNQPQHFGDGTRLSIL.

V is TRBV4-1 and J is TRBJ2-1, with D perhaps matching TRBD1 (6 bases). The V gene's germline CDR1 is MGHRA and CDR2 YSYEKL. V was cut by 0 bases and J by 2 bases, with 11 bases left in between. CDR3 length: 16 residues. The CDR3 loop reads CASSQDPAGAYNEQFF. CDR3 DNA: TGCGCCAGCAGCCAAGATCCGGCAGGGGCCTACAATGAGCAGTTCTTC.

This chain uses TRBV11-2 with TRBJ2-7; possible D gene TRBD1, 5 bases. There are 15 residues in the CDR3. V was pared by 5 bases and J by 5 bases, with 19 bases between. Germline assignment: CDR1 SGHAT and CDR2 FQNNGV. The CDR3 reads CASSPRPLGVDEQYF. CDR3 coding DNA: TGTGCCAGCAGCCCCCGCCCTCTAGGGGTCGACGAGCAGTACTTC.

The chain couples TRBV5-5 to TRBJ1-5; 10 nucleotides match TRBD1. The germline gives CDR1 SGHKS, CDR2 YYEKEE (reference sequence). V was pared by 4 bases and J by 4 bases, with 2 bases of the junction left unmatched. The CDR3 covers 14 residues. CDR3 protein: CASSGGQGNQPQHF. CDR3 sequence (DNA): TGTGCCAGCAGCGGGGGACAGGGGAATCAGCCCCAGCATTTT.